This T cell receptor (beta chain) is from a study of radiotherapy plus CTLA-4 blockade in lung cancer. Libraries were prepared by immunoSEQ multiplex PCR; TCRdb keeps only in-frame clonotypes and omits some of them. This table holds more than 75,000 clones, more than 70% found once. The V and J ends lost 5 bases and 0 bases respectively, with 8 bases between them. This CDR3 contains 13 residues. The germline CDR1 and CDR2 sequences are MGHRA and YSYEKL. This clone was seen a few times. The source was peripheral blood, collected from a patient treated with radiotherapy plus ipilimumab. V usage is TRBV4-1 and J usage is TRBJ2-7, with D unclear. This clonotype originated in a human donor with non-small cell lung cancer that progressed on radiotherapy plus ipilimumab. CDR3 DNA: TGCGCCAGCAGCTTTGCTCCCTCCTACGAGCAGTACTTC. This gives the protein CASSFAPSYEQYF.